This T cell receptor (beta chain) was sequenced for a study of cytomegalovirus exposure and HLA in healthy donors. Looking at the study overall: An earlier analysis identified approximately 110 million unique TCR beta sequences in 150 million to 200 million T cells. Study outcomes and limitations: Using the classifier, cytomegalovirus status was reportedly diagnosed with high specificity and sensitivity. According to a later analysis, most TCR beta chains associated with CMV appeared HLA-restricted.

About this clone itself: The antigen remains undetermined.

Researchers ran the PCR with 60 Vbeta and 13 Jbeta primers. The repertoire was sequenced with immunoSEQ multiplex PCR; TCRdb's copy has only in-frame clones and lacks some. The repertoire holds under 100,000 clones, around 80% seen once, with 7% to 10% in the top ten. The CDR3 has 16 residues. Germline loops: CDR1 MNHEY, CDR2 SMNVEV (reference sequence). Trimming took 6 bases from V and 1 from J, leaving 15 bases between them. The chain employs TRBV27 and TRBJ2-2; possible D gene TRBD2, 6 bases. The clonotype was recovered from a human donor in good health. The source material was PBMCs. The CDR3 reads CASRYNWGVNTGELFF. CDR3 DNA sequence: TGTGCCAGCAGATATAACTGGGGGGTGAACACCGGGGAGCTGTTTTTT.